This paragraph reports one T cell receptor beta chain. Its antigen is still unknown. Clones were read by immunoSEQ multiplex PCR, and TCRdb kept only the in-frame ones, dropping some. Seen here are approximately 60,000 clones, roughly 84% observed once, and the top ten hold over 0.55%. This CDR3 is built from 14 residues. The germline CDR1 and CDR2 sequences are MNHNS and SASEGT. V was trimmed by 10 bases and J by 2 bases, leaving 14 bases between them. This entry belongs to a study of OX40 agonist ivuxolimab in advanced cancers. The overall study: Each patient was given ivuxolimab into a vein every 2 weeks, at 0.01 to 10 mg/kg. Partial responses were achieved by three patients, one with hepatocellular carcinoma and two with cutaneous melanoma. Whole-study findings and limits: In the expanded peripheral T cells, antigen specificity was never determined. At 0.1 to 3.0 mg/kg, CD4+ and CD8+ blood T cells expanded clonally by week 6.

The receptor comes from an adult with an advanced solid tumor such as melanoma, head and neck, liver or kidney cancer. The starting material was CD4+ or CD8+ T cells sorted from blood, obtained in a trial of the OX40 agonist ivuxolimab. The chain is built from TRBV6-1 and TRBJ1-4; D possibly corresponds to TRBD1 (5 bases). This CDR3 reads CAITTGLTNEKLFF. CDR3 sequence (DNA): TGTGCCATCACCACAGGACTTACTAATGAAAAACTGTTTTTT.